One sample yielded the 29 T cell receptor beta chains listed below, sequenced in a study of human CD4 T cells and Enterobacteriaceae. Sorting took every CD4+ cell except CD45RA+CCR7+CD95- naive cells, reaching over 98% purity. Profiling relied on immunoSEQ multiplex PCR, and the TCRdb table lists in-frame clones only, not all of them. The sample comprises tens of thousands of clones, roughly 79% of which are singletons, and over 1.5% rests with the top ten. Sequenced input: memory CD4+ T cells from blood. The source of these receptors is a human donor in good health.

The CDR3: CATGGGRDGSDTDTQYF. Here the CDR3 DNA reads TGTGCCACCGGGGGTGGGCGGGATGGTTCGGACACAGATACGCAGTATTTT. The chain is built from TRBV10-3 and TRBJ2-3; possible D gene TRBD2, 6 bases. Germline CDR1 reads ENHRY; CDR2 reads SYGVKD. This CDR3 has 17 residues. V lost 10 bases and J 2 bases, leaving 25 bases between the germline ends.

The count of this clone is one. The chain combines TRBV30 with TRBJ1-3, with D possibly being TRBD1 (6 bases). CDR3 length equals 16 residues. V shed 3 bases and J shed 2 bases, with 17 bases lying between them. Germline V gene sequence: CDR1 GTSNPN, CDR2 SVGIG (reference sequence). CDR3 loop: CAWSPMAGDPGNTIYF. CDR3 DNA: TGTGCCTGGAGCCCCATGGCAGGGGACCCTGGAAACACCATATATTTT.

V usage is TRBV19 and J usage is TRBJ2-1; perhaps TRBD2 as D (5 bases). V lost 4 bases and J 8 bases, leaving 15 bases between the germline ends. Germline CDR1 and CDR2: LNHDA and SQIVND (reference sequence). This CDR3 is built from 14 residues. The CDR3 is CASSTPGSRDEQFF. The CDR3 DNA is TGTGCCAGTAGTACCCCGGGGAGTCGCGATGAGCAGTTCTTC.

The table lists this clone with a few counts. This chain joins TRBV28 and TRBJ1-1; D gene uncertain. CDR1 is MDHEN, CDR2 SYDVKM, per germline. Trimming left V 4 bases short and J 10 bases short, with 10 bases between. The CDR3 covers 11 residues. This CDR3 reads CASSSNPGAFF. The CDR3 nucleotides read TGTGCCAGCAGTTCCAATCCGGGAGCTTTCTTT.

The genes are TRBV5-1 and TRBJ1-5; 9 nucleotides match TRBD1. The CDR3 sequence is 17 residues long. Germline lookup yields CDR1 SGHRS and CDR2 YFSETQ. With 4 bases clipped from V and 5 bases from J, the junction kept 13 bases outside the gene matches. The CDR3 loop reads CASSKEPSGQGYQPQHF. The CDR3 region has the DNA TGCGCCAGCAGCAAGGAACCTTCGGGACAGGGATATCAGCCCCAGCATTTT.

This rearrangement joins TRBV27 to TRBJ1-1; 7 bases match TRBD1. V was clipped by 6 bases and J by 12 bases; unmatched bases: 13. The germline V gene encodes CDR1 MNHEY and CDR2 SMNVEV (reference sequence). CDR3 length: 13 amino acids. The CDR3 DNA reads TGTGCCAGCAGGGGACACCCGGACAGGCCGACTTTCTTT. Amino acid sequence: CASRGHPDRPTFF.

The V gene is TRBV21-1, the J gene TRBJ2-7; no check of the table's D call, TRBD1, against the DNA was made. TRBV21-1 constitutes a pseudogene. The CDR3 covers 13 residues. The CDR3 loop reads CASRQGSSYEQYF. CDR3 nucleotides: TGTGCCAGCCGACAGGGGAGCTCCTACGAGCAGTACTTC.

The J gene is TRBJ2-7, the V gene TRBV10-1; D perhaps matches TRBD2 (6 bases). The ends were cut back, 0 bases at V and 6 bases at J, with 12 bases in the middle. Germline loops: CDR1 WNHNN, CDR2 SYGVQD (reference sequence). This CDR3 has 14 amino acids. The CDR3 DNA sequence: TGCGCCAGCAGTGAGTCGAGACTAGTCGGCGAGCAGTACTTC. Its protein product is CASSESRLVGEQYF.

The gene calls are TRBV7-2 and TRBJ2-7; the match to TRBD1 covers 7 bases. The CDR3 contains 14 residues. V trimming: 5 bases; J trimming: 0 bases; junction bases outside the gene matches: 4. Looked up from germline, CDR1 is SGHTA and CDR2 is FQGNSA. The CDR3 coding sequence is TGTGCCAGCAGCCCGGACAGGACCTCCTACGAGCAGTACTTC. Protein product: CASSPDRTSYEQYF.

The rearrangement joins TRBV4-1 to TRBJ2-1; TRBD2 matches 8 bases. Germline V gives CDR1 MGHRA, CDR2 YSYEKL. The trim removed 1 base at V and 7 bases at J, leaving 9 bases unmatched. The CDR3 has 16 residues. The CDR3 protein is CASSQVGSGKGNEQFF. CDR3 in DNA: TGCGCCAGCAGCCAAGTGGGTAGCGGGAAAGGAAATGAGCAGTTCTTC.

The rearrangement uses TRBV30 and TRBJ2-3; possible D gene TRBD1, 6 bases. Germline-derived CDR1 and CDR2 are GTSNPN and SVGIG (reference sequence). The CDR3 totals 13 residues. In DNA form, the CDR3 reads TGTGTCGTGGGGGCAGGACTCACAGATACGCAGTATTTT. This translates into CVVGAGLTDTQYF.

The chain recombines TRBV5-1 with TRBJ2-3; TRBD1 matches at 7 bases. The CDR3 is 16 amino acids. J was trimmed by 3 bases and V by 4 bases; bases with no gene match: 11. From germline, CDR1 is SGHRS and CDR2 YFSETQ. The CDR3: CASSRGQEKPTDTQYF. The CDR3 DNA sequence: TGCGCCAGCAGCCGTGGACAGGAAAAACCAACAGATACGCAGTATTTT.

The genes are TRBV18 and TRBJ2-1, with D uncertain. V was trimmed by 6 bases and J by 14 bases, leaving 23 bases between them. Germline loops: CDR1 KGHSH, CDR2 LQKENI. The length of the CDR3 is 14 residues. CDR3 in amino acids: CASSPRGEGDDKFF. The CDR3 DNA follows: TGTGCCAGCTCCCCCCGCGGCGAAGGCGATGATAAGTTCTTC.

This clone has just one count. The chain carries TRBV5-1 and TRBJ1-3; 7 nucleotides line up with TRBD1. CDR3 size: 16 residues. J lost 4 bases, V lost 0 bases, and 7 bases had no gene match. CDR1 and CDR2 from the germline V gene are SGHRS and YFSETQ. Here the CDR3 reads CASSLEATGIGNTIYF. The CDR3 nucleotides are TGCGCCAGCAGCTTGGAGGCGACAGGGATAGGAAACACCATATATTTT.

This clone was seen only once. This rearrangement joins TRBV28 to TRBJ1-4, with TRBD1 as a possible D gene (5 bases). CDR1 is MDHEN, CDR2 SYDVKM, per germline. Trimming took off 5 bases at V and 8 bases at J, with 24 bases between the two ends. This CDR3 is built from 17 residues. The CDR3 DNA is TGTGCCAGCAGTCCCCGTCCTGGAGGCAGGGTGGGGGAAAAACTGTTTTTT. The encoded protein is CASSPRPGGRVGEKLFF.

As for this clone: At one end, the junction sequence differs from germline, possibly due to a read error. The CDR3 region has the DNA TGTGCCACCAGCAGAGATCACGGGGCCGACACAGAAGCTTTCTTT. Translated: CATSRDHGADTEAFF. The chain joins TRBV15 to TRBJ1-1; perhaps TRBD1 as D (5 bases). The length of the CDR3 is 15 residues. Germline CDR1 is LNHNV and CDR2 is YYDKDF (reference sequence).

The chain has TRBV2 and TRBJ1-4, with 8 bases that match TRBD1. The CDR3 has 13 amino acids. Germline V gene lookup returns CDR1 SNHLY and CDR2 FYNNEI. J gave up 10 bases and V 4 bases, and 5 bases lay outside the gene matches. CDR3 sequence: CASSGGQGGKLFF. The CDR3, as DNA: TGTGCCAGCAGTGGCGGACAGGGCGGAAAACTGTTTTTT. Using reference TRBV2 and TRBJ1-4 for the parts outside the CDR3, the full variable domain is EPEVTQTPSHQVTQMGQEVILRCVPISNHLYFYWYRQILGQKVEFLVSFYNNEISEKSEIFDDQFSVERPDGSNFTLKIRSTKLEDSAMYFCASSGGQGGKLFFGSGTQLSVL.

This rearrangement joins TRBV5-4 to TRBJ2-2; 11 bases align to TRBD2. The CDR3 is 17 amino acids. V dropped 2 bases and J dropped 3; count of bases not matched to a gene: 6. The germline gives CDR1 SGHNT, CDR2 YYREEE (reference sequence). CDR3 amino acids: CASSFNSGRAHTGELFF. CDR3 sequence (DNA): TGTGCCAGCAGCTTCAATAGCGGGAGGGCCCACACCGGGGAGCTGTTTTTT.

This chain joins TRBV6-1 and TRBJ2-2; the D gene is possibly TRBD2 (5 bases). The CDR3 contains 15 residues. Germline CDR1 is MNHNS and CDR2 is SASEGT. V shed 5 bases and J shed 7 bases, with 17 bases lying between them. CDR3 in amino acids: CASSLRKREIGELFF. The CDR3 DNA reads as TGTGCCAGCAGTCTCAGAAAGAGGGAGATCGGGGAGCTGTTTTTT.

This clone has a handful of counts. The same CDR3 is also encoded by other DNA sequences in this sample. The chain recombines TRBV11-2 with TRBJ1-1; no firm D call. Germline V gene sequence: CDR1 SGHAT, CDR2 FQNNGV. V dropped 2 bases and J dropped 1 base, with 5 bases sitting between them. The CDR3 is 13 amino acids. CDR3 region: CASSLSRNTEAFF. The DNA for the CDR3 is TGTGCCAGCAGCTTATCGAGGAACACTGAAGCTTTCTTT.

The V call is TRBV30, the J call TRBJ1-4, with D possibly being TRBD1 (5 bases). Germline V gives CDR1 GTSNPN, CDR2 SVGIG (reference sequence). The CDR3 totals 12 residues. Trimming shortened V by 4 bases and J by 8 bases, and 11 bases separated the two germline ends. CDR3 protein: CAWKGNEEKLFF. The CDR3 nucleotides are TGTGCCTGGAAGGGGAATGAGGAAAAACTGTTTTTT.

V usage is TRBV7-2 and J usage is TRBJ1-1; no reliable D call. The V end lost 2 bases, the J end lost 3 bases, and 4 bases lay between the germline ends. CDR1 SGHTA and CDR2 FQGNSA come from the germline V gene. The CDR3 has 12 amino acids. DNA for the CDR3: TGTGCCAGCAGCTTACTCCACACTGAAGCTTTCTTT. It codes for CASSLLHTEAFF.

The chain recombines TRBV6-5 with TRBJ1-1; the D is unclear. CDR1 is MNHEY and CDR2 is SVGAGI in the germline V gene. The CDR3 consists of 13 residues. V gave up 8 bases and J gave up 5 bases, with 15 bases separating them. The CDR3 coding sequence is TGTGCCAGCGGTAAGGACGAGTCGACTGAAGCTTTCTTT. This sequence encodes CASGKDESTEAFF.

This clone was seen only a few times. The chain couples TRBV6-5 to TRBJ1-4; D may be TRBD1 (5 bases). Germline CDR1 and CDR2: MNHEY and SVGAGI. V lost 6 bases and J 2 bases, leaving 13 bases between the germline ends. The CDR3 spans 15 residues. The CDR3: CASRPGRGTNEKLFF. The CDR3 DNA is TGTGCCAGCAGGCCAGGGAGGGGCACTAATGAAAAACTGTTTTTT.

The chain joins TRBV19 to TRBJ2-1, with D uncertain. The V gene lost 1 base and the J gene lost 5 bases, with 6 bases spanning the gap. This CDR3 comprises 13 residues. The germline V gene has CDR1 LNHDA and CDR2 SQIVND (reference sequence). The CDR3 loop reads CASSIAANNEQFF. CDR3 nucleotides: TGTGCCAGTAGTATAGCGGCTAACAATGAGCAGTTCTTC.

J is TRBJ2-5 and V is TRBV10-3; perhaps TRBD1 as D (6 bases). V was pared by 0 bases and J by 2 bases, with 13 bases between. Germline CDR1 ENHRY, CDR2 SYGVKD. This CDR3 has 16 residues. The CDR3 sequence is CAISESHGGRQETQYF. The CDR3 DNA follows: TGTGCCATCAGTGAGTCTCATGGGGGCAGGCAAGAGACCCAGTACTTC.

This clone has only a few counts. This chain joins TRBV6-5 and TRBJ1-4; D perhaps matches TRBD1 (5 bases). Germline V lookup: CDR1 MNHEY, CDR2 SVGAGI. This CDR3 is 14 amino acids long. Trimming took off 5 bases at V and 4 bases at J, with 11 bases between the two ends. The CDR3 loop is CASSPRGGNEKLFF. The CDR3 DNA reads as TGTGCCAGCAGTCCGAGGGGTGGTAATGAAAAACTGTTTTTT.

V is TRBV5-1 and J is TRBJ2-7; the match to TRBD1 covers 8 bases. This CDR3 contains 14 residues. CDR1 is SGHRS, CDR2 YFSETQ, per germline. V was clipped by 0 bases and J by 2 bases; unmatched bases: 1. The chain's CDR3 is CASSLGTGPYEQYF. CDR3 bases: TGCGCCAGCAGCTTGGGGACAGGGCCCTACGAGCAGTACTTC.

The genes are TRBV30 and TRBJ1-1; TRBD1 agrees at 8 bases. There are 15 residues in the CDR3. The germline gives CDR1 GTSNPN, CDR2 SVGIG (reference sequence). V shed 6 bases and J 2 bases; nucleotides not matched to a gene: 11. The CDR3 nucleotides read TGTGCCTGTTCGTCCCGGGACAGGCGTAACACTGAAGCTTTCTTT. This encodes CACSSRDRRNTEAFF.